These 22 T cell receptor beta chains were all obtained from the same sample, sequenced in a study of vaccination and CD4 T cells after COVID-19. At the Johns Hopkins FTIC core, DNA taken from cultured CD4+ T cells was sequenced by way of the Oncomine TCR Beta short-read assay. TCRdb used MiXCR to reprocess the PCR reads, holding one entry per CDR3 protein. The table includes about 26,000 distinct CDR3 sequences, 50% to 65% detected once. The sample's treatment: roughly 10-day PBMC culture with coronavirus spike peptide pools or control peptides (ViraFEST assay). For these receptors, no antigen is known. Specimen: CD4+ T cells from blood, cultured in vitro, collected before SARS-CoV-2 vaccination. These TCRs come from a human donor who received a COVID-19 vaccine.

The rearrangement uses TRBV24-1 and TRBJ2-7; D gene unclear. The CDR3 is 14 amino acids. Trimming shortened V by 2 bases and J by 2 bases, and 9 bases separated the two germline ends. Germline assignment: CDR1 KGHDR and CDR2 SFDVKD. This CDR3 is CATSDSGLTYEQYF. The CDR3 DNA follows: TGTGCCACCAGTGATTCAGGTCTTACCTACGAGCAGTACTTC.

This clonotype was picked up a small number of times. The chain combines TRBV19 with TRBJ1-5; D possibly corresponds to TRBD1 (5 bases). V was cut by 1 base and J by 3 bases, with 7 bases left in between. CDR3 length: 14 amino acids. Germline CDR1 is LNHDA and CDR2 is SQIVND (reference sequence). CDR3 sequence reads: CASSIGTNNQPQHF. CDR3 DNA sequence: TGTGCCAGTAGTATAGGGACAAACAATCAGCCCCAGCATTTT. Full variable domain (missing parts from reference TRBV19 and TRBJ1-5): DGGITQSPKYLFRKEGQNVTLSCEQNLNHDAMYWYRQDPGQGLRLIYYSQIVNDFQKGDIAEGYSVSREKKESFPLTVTSAQKNPTAFYLCASSIGTNNQPQHFGDGTRLSIL.

V gene TRBV2 combines with J gene TRBJ2-6, with D hard to call. The CDR3 is 14 amino acids. Germline loops: CDR1 SNHLY, CDR2 FYNNEI. Trimming stripped 2 bases from V and 2 bases from J, with 4 bases between. The CDR3 spells CASSEFAGANVLTF. CDR3 in DNA: TGTGCCAGCAGTGAATTTGCTGGGGCCAACGTCCTGACTTTC.

The chain uses TRBV6-1 and TRBJ2-5, with 7 bases identical to TRBD1. CDR1 and CDR2 (germline): MNHNS, SASEGT. CDR3 length equals 16 residues. The V and J ends lost 5 bases and 1 base, in that order; junction bases with no gene match: 10. The CDR3 is CASSIRAGTAQETQYF. CDR3 DNA: TGTGCCAGCAGTATTCGAGCCGGGACAGCCCAAGAGACCCAGTACTTC.

In its sample, this clonotype was seen a few times. The chain links TRBV19 to TRBJ1-3; D perhaps matches TRBD1 (6 bases). V was shortened by 5 bases and J by 9 bases, with 26 bases between the two germline ends. This CDR3 is 17 amino acids long. Germline V gene lookup returns CDR1 LNHDA and CDR2 SQIVND (reference sequence). The chain's CDR3 is CASSDSTNRVGKTTIYF. For the CDR3, the DNA is TGTGCCAGTAGTGACTCGACGAACAGGGTTGGAAAGACCACCATATATTTT.

The J gene is TRBJ1-4, the V gene TRBV4-1; 10 bases match TRBD1. The CDR3 is made up of 17 amino acids. The V gene's germline CDR1 is MGHRA and CDR2 YSYEKL. With V trimmed by 1 base and J by 5 bases, 7 bases remained unmatched. CDR3 DNA: TGCGCCAGCAGCCAAGGCCCGGGACAGGGGATAAATGAAAAACTGTTTTTT. Its protein is CASSQGPGQGINEKLFF.

This clonotype appeared a few times. The chain has TRBV12-3 or TRBV12-4 and TRBJ2-3, with D unresolved. Trimming left V 5 bases short and J 2 bases short, with 8 bases between. The CDR3 is made up of 13 amino acids. In DNA, the CDR3 is TGTGCCAGCAGTCCCACTCTCACAGATACGCAGTATTTT. Protein product: CASSPTLTDTQYF.

The rearrangement links TRBV2 to TRBJ2-1; 10 nucleotides align to TRBD2. This CDR3 comprises 14 residues. The V gene end was trimmed by 9 bases and the J gene end by 1 base; junction bases not matched to a gene: 3. Germline lookup yields CDR1 SNHLY and CDR2 FYNNEI. CDR3 sequence: CASRAGGSYNEQFF. In DNA form, the CDR3 reads TGTGCCAGTCGAGCGGGGGGGTCCTACAATGAGCAGTTCTTC.

The rearrangement uses TRBV9 and TRBJ2-5; D unclear. V lost 0 bases to trimming and J lost 1 base, with 10 bases between them. The length of the CDR3 is 15 residues. The germline V gene has CDR1 SGDLS and CDR2 YYNGEE. CDR3 DNA: TGTGCCAGCAGCGTAGAGGTGGGCTTCCAAGAGACCCAGTACTTC. Translation gives CASSVEVGFQETQYF.

V is TRBV6-1 and J is TRBJ1-5; 8 bases are shared with TRBD1. J gave up 5 bases and V 10 bases, and 7 bases lay outside the gene matches. This CDR3 comprises 13 residues. Germline loops: CDR1 MNHNS, CDR2 SASEGT. CDR3 coding DNA: TGTGCCACAAAAGCAGGGGGCTATCAGCCCCAGCATTTT. Translating it yields CATKAGGYQPQHF.

The rearrangement uses TRBV10-3 and TRBJ2-5; tentative D call: TRBD2 (7 bases). V dropped 11 bases and J dropped 2 bases, with 18 bases sitting between them. Germline V gene data show CDR1 as ENHRY and CDR2 as SYGVKD. This CDR3 is built from 14 residues. The CDR3 DNA is TGTGCCGTTCGTGGGGGGGGCCCTCAAGAGACCCAGTACTTC. The encoded protein is CAVRGGGPQETQYF.

This chain connects TRBV2 to TRBJ2-7, with 10 nucleotides matching TRBD1. The CDR3 is made up of 14 amino acids. From germline, CDR1 is SNHLY and CDR2 FYNNEI. V was pared by 7 bases and J by 5 bases, with 8 bases of the junction left unmatched. CDR3 DNA sequence: TGTGCCAGCATGGGTGGGACAGGGGTGGACGAGCAGTACTTC. Translating it yields CASMGGTGVDEQYF.

This clonotype was counted a few times. The chain has TRBV5-4 and TRBJ2-7; tentative D call: TRBD1 (6 bases). The CDR3 sequence is 15 residues long. Trimming stripped 4 bases from V and 0 bases from J, with 14 bases between. Looked up from germline, CDR1 is SGHNT and CDR2 is YYREEE (reference sequence). In DNA, the CDR3 is TGTGCCAGCAGCACAACAGGGCAAAGCTCCTACGAGCAGTACTTC. Amino acid sequence: CASSTTGQSSYEQYF.

The chain joins TRBV5-4 to TRBJ2-1; D uncertain. Germline CDR1 reads SGHNT; CDR2 reads YYREEE (reference sequence). The germline V and J ends were trimmed by 0 bases and 1 base, with 8 bases remaining between them. The length of the CDR3 is 15 residues. The CDR3 sequence: CASSLDGRSYNEQFF. CDR3 DNA: TGTGCCAGCAGCTTGGACGGAAGATCCTACAATGAGCAGTTCTTC.

V is TRBV2 and J is TRBJ1-1, with 10 bases aligning to TRBD1. The germline V gene has CDR1 SNHLY and CDR2 FYNNEI. This CDR3 contains 13 residues. After removal of 6 bases from V and 6 bases from J, the junction contained 4 bases not matched to a gene. CDR3 in amino acids: CASRKGQGAEAFF. CDR3 sequence (DNA): TGTGCCAGCAGGAAAGGACAGGGGGCTGAAGCTTTCTTT.

This clonotype was seen only a few times. CDR3 loop: CASRRGQANGYTF. The CDR3 region has the DNA TGTGCCAGCAGACGCGGACAGGCAAATGGCTACACCTTC. The chain combines TRBV2 with TRBJ1-2; TRBD1 aligns across 7 bases. Germline CDR1 SNHLY, CDR2 FYNNEI. The CDR3 length is 13 residues. Trimming removed 6 bases from V and 6 bases from J; junction bases left unmatched: 7.

This clonotype was found a few times. The J gene is TRBJ2-2, the V gene TRBV24-1, with D perhaps matching TRBD1 or TRBD2 (5 bases each). The CDR3 sequence is 16 residues long. The germline V and J ends were trimmed by 2 bases and 6 bases, with 15 bases remaining between them. Germline values: CDR1 KGHDR, CDR2 SFDVKD. CDR3 in DNA: TGTGCCACCAGTGATTGGAGGAGGACACGGGCCGGGGAGCTGTTTTTT. Protein product: CATSDWRRTRAGELFF.

The V and J genes are TRBV6-1 and TRBJ2-7, with 9 bases aligning to TRBD1. The CDR3 extends over 14 amino acids. Germline V gene data show CDR1 as MNHNS and CDR2 as SASEGT. The junction had 8 bases not matched to a gene; V was cut back by 7 bases and J by 4 bases. The DNA of the CDR3 is TGTGCCAGCACTCCTGCCGGACAGGGGTACGAGCAGTACTTC. Protein: CASTPAGQGYEQYF.

The table lists this clonotype with a few counts. The CDR3 DNA reads TGTGCCAGCAGTCGCTCGGACAGTCCCGATCAGCCCCAGCATTTT. It specifies CASSRSDSPDQPQHF. The rearrangement uses TRBV6-1 and TRBJ1-5, with a weak D call TRBD1 (6 bases). CDR1 and CDR2 from the germline V gene are MNHNS and SASEGT. Trimming stripped 5 bases from V and 5 bases from J, with 16 bases between. There are 15 residues in the CDR3.

The rearrangement uses TRBV14 and TRBJ2-1; TRBD2 aligns across 9 bases. In germline, CDR1 is SGHDN, CDR2 FVKESK. V gave up 4 bases and J gave up 6 bases; unmatched junction bases: 4. The CDR3 length is 14 residues. The CDR3 DNA reads as TGTGCCAGCAGCCGCGGGGGGGCTGTCAATGAGCAGTTCTTC. This encodes CASSRGGAVNEQFF.

Remarks on this clonotype: Sequence at one end of the junction differs from germline and may be a read error. The chain joins TRBV19 to TRBJ1-3; no firm D call. CDR1 LNHDA and CDR2 SQIVND come from the germline V gene (reference sequence). CDR3 size: 16 residues. CDR3 loop: CVSSMKRFGSGNTIYF. For the CDR3, the DNA is TGTGTCAGTAGTATGAAACGGTTTGGGTCTGGAAACACCATATATTTT.

The chain couples TRBV7-9 to TRBJ1-5, with TRBD1 matching over 7 bases. V was pared by 5 bases and J by 6 bases, with 10 bases of the junction left unmatched. The germline V gene encodes CDR1 SEHNR and CDR2 FQNEAQ (reference sequence). The CDR3 has 15 residues. CDR3 DNA sequence: TGTGCCAGCAGCGGACTGCAGGGGGGCGGTCAGCCCCAGCATTTT. Translation gives CASSGLQGGGQPQHF.